The table lists the clone carrying this T cell receptor (beta chain) with many counts. The data stem from a study of neurological immune-mediated disorders. TCRdb ran MiXCR on the 5' RACE reads and lists one entry per CDR3 protein. The data hold about 50,000 distinct CDR3 sequences, with around 10% observed a single time. This CDR3 comprises 16 residues. V lost 4 bases and J lost 5; bases outside the gene matches: 13. Germline V gene lookup returns CDR1 SGHRS and CDR2 YFSETQ. The rearrangement links TRBV5-1 to TRBJ2-5, with TRBD1 matching 8 bases. The sample comprised PBMCs. The clonotype was recovered from a man between 65 and 85 years old with HTLV-1-associated myelopathy (HAM/TSP). CDR3 sequence reads: CASSNFQGAPGETQYF. The CDR3 bases are TGCGCCAGCAGCAACTTTCAGGGGGCGCCTGGGGAGACCCAGTACTTC.